Listed below are T cell receptor beta chains from one sample, sequenced in a study of cytomegalovirus exposure and HLA in healthy donors. Assay: immunoSEQ multiplex PCR; the TCRdb copy retains only in-frame clones and omits some. The top ten clones hold approximately 3.2% of a sample with some 150,000 clones, roughly nine tenths of them seen once. Source material: PBMCs. These receptors all come from a woman aged 18-29 years in good health and CMV-seropositive. Both conserved end residues are part of each CDR3. The order of the fields is D gene, clone size, J gene, V gene, CDR3 DNA, CDR3 protein. A D gene is named only where the DNA matches it firmly. Expanded clones get a size class; other rows say once, few or many, or leave the size out.

d_call: TRBD2
clone_size: .
j_call: TRBJ2-1
v_call: TRBV2
cdr3_nt: TGTGCCACCGGGGGCGGGAGGGGGGACAATGAGCAGTTCTTC
cdr3_aa: CATGGGRGDNEQFF

d_call: TRBD1
clone_size: once
j_call: TRBJ2-6
v_call: TRBV11-2
cdr3_nt: TGTGCCAGCAGCTCGATCTGGACAGGAACATACTCTGGGGCCAACGTCCTGACTTTC
cdr3_aa: CASSSIWTGTYSGANVLTF

d_call: TRBD2
clone_size: .
j_call: TRBJ2-3
v_call: TRBV11-3
cdr3_nt: TGTGCCAGCAGCCCGGGACTAGCGGGAGTTAGAGATACGCAGTATTTT
cdr3_aa: CASSPGLAGVRDTQYF

d_call: .
clone_size: .
j_call: TRBJ1-5
v_call: TRBV28
cdr3_nt: TGTGCCAGCAGTCTCCCACGAGGTAGCAATCAGCCCCAGCATTTT
cdr3_aa: CASSLPRGSNQPQHF

d_call: TRBD2
clone_size: .
j_call: TRBJ2-2
v_call: TRBV7-6
cdr3_nt: TGTGCCAGCAGACTAGCGGGAGCCGGGGAGCTGTTTTTT
cdr3_aa: CASRLAGAGELFF

d_call: .
clone_size: .
j_call: TRBJ2-7
v_call: TRBV28
cdr3_nt: TGTGCCAGCAGTTGGGCCCCTCAGTCCTACGAGCAGTACTTC
cdr3_aa: CASSWAPQSYEQYF

d_call: TRBD2
clone_size: .
j_call: TRBJ2-5
v_call: TRBV5-4
cdr3_nt: TGTGCCAGCAGCTTGGGCGGGAGTCCGGAGACCCAGTACTTC
cdr3_aa: CASSLGGSPETQYF

d_call: .
clone_size: .
j_call: TRBJ2-1
v_call: TRBV21-1
cdr3_nt: TGTGCCAGCAGCCCACGGGACTTAAGCTCCTACAATGAGCAGTTCTTC
cdr3_aa: CASSPRDLSSYNEQFF

d_call: TRBD1
clone_size: .
j_call: TRBJ1-1
v_call: TRBV29-1
cdr3_nt: TGCAGCGCCGGACAGGGAGGGACTGAAGCTTTCTTT
cdr3_aa: CSAGQGGTEAFF

d_call: .
clone_size: once
j_call: TRBJ2-2
v_call: TRBV11-2
cdr3_nt: TGTGCCAGCAGCTTCGCTTTCGCGGGGAACACCGGGGAGCTGTTTTTT
cdr3_aa: CASSFAFAGNTGELFF

d_call: TRBD1
clone_size: .
j_call: TRBJ1-4
v_call: TRBV30
cdr3_nt: TGTGCCCGGTCAGGGACAGCTAATGAAAAACTGTTTTTT
cdr3_aa: CARSGTANEKLFF

d_call: .
clone_size: .
j_call: TRBJ1-1
v_call: TRBV29-1
cdr3_nt: TGCAGCGGGGGCGGGGCCACTCTTAACACTGAAGCTTTCTTT
cdr3_aa: CSGGGATLNTEAFF

d_call: .
clone_size: once
j_call: TRBJ2-7
v_call: TRBV15
cdr3_nt: TGTGCCACCAGCAGGGACAGAGACTACGAGCAGTACTTC
cdr3_aa: CATSRDRDYEQYF

d_call: .
clone_size: .
j_call: TRBJ2-3
v_call: TRBV7-2
cdr3_nt: TGTGCCAGCAGCCCGCCTAGGGCGGGCAGTTCATATACGCAGTATTTT
cdr3_aa: CASSPPRAGSSYTQYF

d_call: .
clone_size: .
j_call: TRBJ1-2
v_call: TRBV29-1
cdr3_nt: TGCAGCGTTGATTATGCGGACAACCTAATTGGCTACACCTTC
cdr3_aa: CSVDYADNLIGYTF

d_call: TRBD2
clone_size: .
j_call: TRBJ2-3
v_call: TRBV11-3
cdr3_nt: TGTGCCAGCAGCCCAGGACTAGCATCGCAGTATTTT
cdr3_aa: CASSPGLASQYF

d_call: .
clone_size: once
j_call: TRBJ2-5
v_call: TRBV2
cdr3_nt: TGTGCCAGCATCACGGGGACACGACTGGTACGTTCCTCCCTCCAAGAGACCCAGTACTTC
cdr3_aa: CASITGTRLVRSSLQETQYF

d_call: .
clone_size: .
j_call: TRBJ2-1
v_call: TRBV7-2
cdr3_nt: TGTGCCAGCAGCTTAGGGCACAGGGCCAATGAGCAGTTCTTC
cdr3_aa: CASSLGHRANEQFF

d_call: .
clone_size: .
j_call: TRBJ2-1
v_call: TRBV30
cdr3_nt: TGTGCCTGGAGGTCTAACAATGAGCAGTTCTTC
cdr3_aa: CAWRSNNEQFF

d_call: TRBD1
clone_size: once
j_call: TRBJ1-3
v_call: TRBV30
cdr3_nt: TGTGCCTGGAGTACGGGACAGGGGGCCCCGGGTGCGTCCACCATATATTTT
cdr3_aa: CAWSTGQGAPGASTIYF

d_call: .
clone_size: .
j_call: TRBJ1-5
v_call: TRBV7-9
cdr3_nt: TGTGCCAGCAGCTCTGCCGGGGGCAATCAGCCCCAGCATTTT
cdr3_aa: CASSSAGGNQPQHF

d_call: TRBD1
clone_size: .
j_call: TRBJ1-1
v_call: TRBV6-5
cdr3_nt: TGTGCCAGCACCATTGGACAGGGGGCGAACACTGAAGCTTTCTTT
cdr3_aa: CASTIGQGANTEAFF

d_call: TRBD1
clone_size: .
j_call: TRBJ1-2
v_call: TRBV10-3
cdr3_nt: TGTGCCATCAGCGCCGACAGGGAGAGGCCTAACTATGGCTACACCTTC
cdr3_aa: CAISADRERPNYGYTF

d_call: TRBD2
clone_size: few
j_call: TRBJ2-7
v_call: TRBV5-1
cdr3_nt: TGCGCCAGCAGCTCCGAAACGGGACTAGGCTACGAGCAGTACTTC
cdr3_aa: CASSSETGLGYEQYF

d_call: .
clone_size: many
j_call: TRBJ1-5
v_call: TRBV6-6
cdr3_nt: TGTGCCAGCAGTTACGCGTCCGAACCCAATCAGCCCCAGCATTTT
cdr3_aa: CASSYASEPNQPQHF

d_call: .
clone_size: .
j_call: TRBJ2-5
v_call: TRBV5-1
cdr3_nt: TGCGCCAGCAGCGCGCAAGGGCGGGCGAGCGGTTCGGGGACCCAGTACTTC
cdr3_aa: CASSAQGRASGSGTQYF

d_call: .
clone_size: .
j_call: TRBJ1-1
v_call: TRBV7-2
cdr3_nt: TGTGCCAGCAGCTCTCTACTAGCAGGGCTCGCGGACTTT
cdr3_aa: CASSSLLAGLADF

d_call: TRBD2
clone_size: .
j_call: TRBJ2-7
v_call: TRBV9
cdr3_nt: TGTGCCAGCAGCGTAGCGGGAGGGACCTACGAGCAGTACTTC
cdr3_aa: CASSVAGGTYEQYF

d_call: TRBD1
clone_size: .
j_call: TRBJ2-1
v_call: TRBV5-1
cdr3_nt: TGCGCCAGCAGCTCGGGACAGGGGGTACTCTACAATGAGCAGTTCTTC
cdr3_aa: CASSSGQGVLYNEQFF

d_call: .
clone_size: .
j_call: TRBJ1-3
v_call: TRBV6-5
cdr3_nt: TGTGCCAGCAGCGCGGGGAGCAACACCATATATTTT
cdr3_aa: CASSAGSNTIYF

d_call: TRBD2
clone_size: once
j_call: TRBJ2-1
v_call: TRBV19
cdr3_nt: TGTGCCAGTAGCCTCCCCGGGAGGACAACCCCTGAGCAGTTCTTC
cdr3_aa: CASSLPGRTTPEQFF

d_call: .
clone_size: .
j_call: TRBJ1-4
v_call: TRBV5-8
cdr3_nt: TGTGCCAGCAGTCGGGGGGGCAGGGGAAGTGAAAAACTGTTTTTT
cdr3_aa: CASSRGGRGSEKLFF

d_call: TRBD1
clone_size: .
j_call: TRBJ2-3
v_call: TRBV11-2
cdr3_nt: TGTGCCAGCAGCGTAGACAGGGGAAAGACAGATACGCAGTATTTT
cdr3_aa: CASSVDRGKTDTQYF

d_call: .
clone_size: .
j_call: TRBJ2-5
v_call: TRBV30
cdr3_nt: TGTGCCTGTGCGGGGAGGGAGACCCAGTACTTC
cdr3_aa: CACAGRETQYF

d_call: .
clone_size: .
j_call: TRBJ2-3
v_call: TRBV12-5
cdr3_nt: TGTGCTAGTGGTTTGGTACTCGGGGGGCTTAGCACAGATACGCAGTATTTT
cdr3_aa: CASGLVLGGLSTDTQYF

d_call: .
clone_size: .
j_call: TRBJ2-7
v_call: TRBV7-8
cdr3_nt: TGTGCCAGCAGCTTGGTTCAGGGTGTGGGCGAGCAGTACTTC
cdr3_aa: CASSLVQGVGEQYF

d_call: .
clone_size: .
j_call: TRBJ1-2
v_call: TRBV7-9
cdr3_nt: TGTGCCAGCAGCTTAGCAAGCGGAAACTATGGCTACACCTTC
cdr3_aa: CASSLASGNYGYTF

d_call: TRBD1
clone_size: .
j_call: TRBJ1-1
v_call: TRBV11-2
cdr3_nt: TGTGCCAGCAGCTTGACAGGGATCACTGAAGCTTTCTTT
cdr3_aa: CASSLTGITEAFF

d_call: TRBD2
clone_size: .
j_call: TRBJ2-2
v_call: TRBV19
cdr3_nt: TGTGCCAGTGGGAGGGTACTATACACCGGGGAGCTGTTTTTT
cdr3_aa: CASGRVLYTGELFF

d_call: TRBD1
clone_size: .
j_call: TRBJ2-7
v_call: TRBV28
cdr3_nt: TGTGCCAGCAGTCCCCGGGACAGGGTGTTAGGCGAGCAGTACTTC
cdr3_aa: CASSPRDRVLGEQYF

d_call: TRBD2
clone_size: .
j_call: TRBJ2-3
v_call: TRBV4-2
cdr3_nt: TGTGCCAGCAGCCAAGATCTGCTAGCGGCTACGCAGTATTTT
cdr3_aa: CASSQDLLAATQYF

d_call: TRBD1
clone_size: .
j_call: TRBJ2-2
v_call: TRBV28
cdr3_nt: TGTGCCAGCAGTCTAACAGGGGGGAACACCGGGGAGCTGTTTTTT
cdr3_aa: CASSLTGGNTGELFF

d_call: .
clone_size: .
j_call: TRBJ2-1
v_call: TRBV14
cdr3_nt: TGTGCCAGCAGCCAAGATTTCGGGAGCTCCTACAATGAGCAGTTCTTC
cdr3_aa: CASSQDFGSSYNEQFF

d_call: TRBD1
clone_size: .
j_call: TRBJ1-1
v_call: TRBV29-1
cdr3_nt: TGCAGCGTTGAACTCTCTCAGGGGGGTACTGAAGCTTTCTTT
cdr3_aa: CSVELSQGGTEAFF

d_call: .
clone_size: .
j_call: TRBJ2-1
v_call: TRBV27
cdr3_nt: TGTGCCAGCAGTTTACTAGCCTACAATGAGCAGTTCTTC
cdr3_aa: CASSLLAYNEQFF

d_call: TRBD1
clone_size: .
j_call: TRBJ2-7
v_call: TRBV19
cdr3_nt: TGTGCCAGTAGGACCGGGACAGTGGACGACGAGCAGTACTTC
cdr3_aa: CASRTGTVDDEQYF

d_call: TRBD1
clone_size: .
j_call: TRBJ2-7
v_call: TRBV7-9
cdr3_nt: TGTGCCAGCAGCTCGGGACAGGGGCCTTCGGACTTC
cdr3_aa: CASSSGQGPSDF

d_call: .
clone_size: .
j_call: TRBJ2-7
v_call: TRBV21-1
cdr3_nt: TGTGCCAGCAGCAAAAAAGCGATCTACGAGCAGTACTTC
cdr3_aa: CASSKKAIYEQYF

d_call: TRBD2
clone_size: .
j_call: TRBJ2-1
v_call: TRBV11-3
cdr3_nt: TGTGCCAGCAGCTCAGTTAGCGGGAGGGCCTTCAATGAGCAGTTCTTC
cdr3_aa: CASSSVSGRAFNEQFF

d_call: TRBD1
clone_size: .
j_call: TRBJ2-3
v_call: TRBV9
cdr3_nt: TGTGCCAGCAGCGCCAGGACAGGGGACTCCGATACGCAGTATTTT
cdr3_aa: CASSARTGDSDTQYF

d_call: .
clone_size: .
j_call: TRBJ1-5
v_call: TRBV11-2
cdr3_nt: TGTGCCAGCAGCTTAGGGTCAGATAATCAGCCCCAGCATTTT
cdr3_aa: CASSLGSDNQPQHF

d_call: .
clone_size: .
j_call: TRBJ2-7
v_call: TRBV5-1
cdr3_nt: TGCGCCAGCAGCTTGTCTAACAGGCGCGAGCAGTACTTC
cdr3_aa: CASSLSNRREQYF

d_call: .
clone_size: .
j_call: TRBJ1-1
v_call: TRBV11-1
cdr3_nt: TGTGCCAGCAGCTTAGCGGGGACATCTGAAGCTTTCTTT
cdr3_aa: CASSLAGTSEAFF

d_call: .
clone_size: .
j_call: TRBJ2-1
v_call: TRBV30
cdr3_nt: TGTGCCTGGAGTTCATCGGCGGGATTCCAGTTCTTC
cdr3_aa: CAWSSSAGFQFF

d_call: .
clone_size: once
j_call: TRBJ1-2
v_call: TRBV9
cdr3_nt: TGTGCCAGCAGCGTAGAAGGCAGGGAGGACTATGGCTACACCTTC
cdr3_aa: CASSVEGREDYGYTF

d_call: .
clone_size: .
j_call: TRBJ1-1
v_call: TRBV5-1
cdr3_nt: TGCGCCAGCAGCTTGGACAGTGTTAGCACTGAAGCTTTCTTT
cdr3_aa: CASSLDSVSTEAFF

d_call: TRBD1
clone_size: .
j_call: TRBJ1-3
v_call: TRBV6-1
cdr3_nt: TGTGCCACCTACCAGGGGGCGCGAGGAAACACCATATATTTT
cdr3_aa: CATYQGARGNTIYF

d_call: .
clone_size: .
j_call: TRBJ2-1
v_call: TRBV7-2
cdr3_nt: TGTGCCAGCAGCTTTGGGCGGGCCCAATACAATGAGCAGTTCTTC
cdr3_aa: CASSFGRAQYNEQFF

d_call: TRBD1
clone_size: .
j_call: TRBJ2-7
v_call: TRBV30
cdr3_nt: TGTGCCTGGAGCGGACAGGGGGCCTACGAGCAGTACTTC
cdr3_aa: CAWSGQGAYEQYF

d_call: .
clone_size: .
j_call: TRBJ2-7
v_call: TRBV28
cdr3_nt: TGTGCCAGCAGTTTCAGAAACACCTACGAGCAGTACTTC
cdr3_aa: CASSFRNTYEQYF